Below, 29 T cell receptor beta chains from the same sample are listed, as sequenced in a study of beta chain features in type 1 diabetes. Study observations and caveats: People with Type 1 diabetes carried modestly yet significantly shorter TCRB CDR3s in all four CD4+ subsets.

The sequenced template was cDNA made from the entire isolated RNA. Profiling relied on immunoSEQ multiplex PCR, and the TCRdb table lists in-frame clones only, not all of them. This sample has a few hundred thousand clones; around 16% occur once, and the top ten carry 0.015% to 0.017%. No antigen is known for these receptors. Sequencing used naive CD4+ T cells from blood. All receptors derive from a man aged 18 to 29 with type 1 diabetes.

The V and J genes are TRBV19 and TRBJ2-5, with a weak D call TRBD1 (6 bases). Trimming took off 4 bases at V and 7 bases at J, with 10 bases between the two ends. Germline V gives CDR1 LNHDA, CDR2 SQIVND (reference sequence). This CDR3 region has 12 residues. In DNA, the CDR3 is TGTGCCAGTAGTACGGACAGTGGGACCCAGTACTTC. Translating gives CASSTDSGTQYF.

This clone was picked up a small number of times. V gene TRBV2 combines with J gene TRBJ2-2; 9 bases fit TRBD2. The ends lost 4 bases at V and 4 bases at J; junction bases unmatched: 7. Germline V gene lookup returns CDR1 SNHLY and CDR2 FYNNEI. The CDR3 extends over 16 amino acids. The chain's CDR3 is CASSARGGASTGELFF. The CDR3 nucleotides are TGTGCCAGCAGTGCCCGCGGGGGGGCAAGCACCGGGGAGCTGTTTTTT.

This clone was detected only a few times. The V call is TRBV7-2, the J call TRBJ2-7; TRBD2 might be the D (5 bases). CDR1 is SGHTA and CDR2 is FQGNSA in the germline V gene. CDR3 length: 14 amino acids. V shed 5 bases and J shed 10 bases, with 21 bases lying between them. DNA for the CDR3: TGTGCCAGCAGCCCTAGATGGTTCGAGAGGGAACAGTACTTC. Translating gives CASSPRWFEREQYF.

The chain couples TRBV28 to TRBJ2-7, with a weak D call TRBD2 (7 bases). Germline CDR1 and CDR2: MDHEN and SYDVKM. The CDR3 covers 17 residues. Trimming left V 6 bases short and J 0 bases short, with 21 bases between. CDR3 DNA: TGTGCCAGCAGCCGCGGGGGCGGGGGCGATCACTCCTACGAGCAGTACTTC. Translated: CASSRGGGGDHSYEQYF.

This clone was seen only a few times. This rearrangement joins TRBV25-1 to TRBJ2-7, with D hard to call. Trimming removed 2 bases at V and 1 base at J, with 9 bases between. The V gene's germline CDR1 is MGHDK and CDR2 SYGVNS. The CDR3 has 14 residues. The CDR3 region has the DNA TGTGCCAGCAGTGAAACAGCCAGTTCCTACGAGCAGTACTTC. Translating it yields CASSETASSYEQYF.

The rearrangement uses TRBV7-9 and TRBJ1-5, with unresolved D. CDR1 SEHNR and CDR2 FQNEAQ come from the germline V gene (reference sequence). V was cut by 2 bases and J by 11 bases, with 16 bases left in between. The CDR3 sequence is 14 residues long. The CDR3 reads CASSLSASPGSQHF. The DNA of the CDR3 is TGTGCCAGCAGCTTAAGCGCCTCTCCGGGGTCCCAGCATTTT.

V gene TRBV20-1 combines with J gene TRBJ2-7; D uncertain. The germline gives CDR1 DFQATT, CDR2 SNEGSKA (reference sequence). This CDR3 has 11 amino acids. V lost 3 bases and J lost 6, with 9 bases in between. The CDR3 region has the DNA TGCAGTGCTAGCCCCGGGTCCGAGCAGTACTTC. Amino acids: CSASPGSEQYF.

This clone has more than one count but fewer than ten. CDR3 nucleotides: TGTGCCTGGAGTGTGGGACAGCAGTACCAAGAGACCCAGTACTTC. Residues: CAWSVGQQYQETQYF. The V and J genes are TRBV30 and TRBJ2-5; TRBD1 aligns across 7 bases. V dropped 0 bases and J dropped 0; count of bases not matched to a gene: 4. The germline CDR1 and CDR2 sequences are GTSNPN and SVGIG (reference sequence). This CDR3 is built from 15 residues.

V gene TRBV11-3 combines with J gene TRBJ2-6; D may be TRBD1 (5 bases). The CDR3 is made up of 14 amino acids. The ends were cut back, 1 base at V and 4 bases at J, with 5 bases in the middle. CDR1 and CDR2 (germline): SGHNT, YENEEA. As DNA, the CDR3 is TGTGCCAGCAGCTTAGCAGGGGGGGCCAACGTCCTGACTTTC. Its translation: CASSLAGGANVLTF.

This clone was observed a handful of times. The V call is TRBV30, the J call TRBJ1-1, with D perhaps matching TRBD1 (6 bases). Germline V gene data show CDR1 as GTSNPN and CDR2 as SVGIG (reference sequence). There are 14 residues in the CDR3. Between the trimmed V and J ends, which lost 3 bases and 3 bases, there was a span of 14 bases. CDR3 coding DNA: TGTGCCTGGAGGACCACAGGGCTGGACACTGAAGCTTTCTTT. Translation: CAWRTTGLDTEAFF.

The rearrangement joins TRBV7-9 to TRBJ1-3; possible D gene TRBD1, 5 bases. This CDR3 contains 14 residues. Per germline, CDR1 SEHNR and CDR2 FQNEAQ (reference sequence). V was trimmed by 2 bases and J by 7 bases, leaving 12 bases between them. The CDR3 sequence is CASSLQGFPNTIYF. The CDR3 DNA reads TGTGCCAGCAGCTTACAGGGTTTTCCGAACACCATATATTTT.

This clone was picked up a small number of times. The CDR3 is CASSSGPEGTQYF. CDR3 nucleotide sequence: TGTGCCAGCAGCTCTGGTCCCGAGGGGACCCAGTACTTC. The chain joins TRBV11-2 to TRBJ2-5; D might be TRBD2 (5 bases). Germline loops: CDR1 SGHAT, CDR2 FQNNGV. V was trimmed by 4 bases and J by 7 bases, leaving 13 bases between them. The CDR3 spans 13 residues.

The table lists this clone with a few counts. The chain carries TRBV6-5 and TRBJ2-7, with TRBD2 matching over 11 bases. V shed 4 bases, J shed 7 bases, and the junction held 9 bases outside the gene matches. The germline V gene has CDR1 MNHEY and CDR2 SVGAGI. The CDR3 has 15 amino acids. Here the CDR3 reads CASSSLSGGAREQYF. CDR3 coding DNA: TGTGCCAGCAGTTCCCTTAGCGGGGGGGCCCGGGAGCAGTACTTC.

In DNA, the CDR3 is TGCAGCGTTCTAAAGACTAGCGGCGGGAGGGAGACCCAGTACTTC. It specifies CSVLKTSGGRETQYF. This chain joins TRBV29-1 and TRBJ2-5; TRBD2 matches 9 bases. V lost 5 bases and J lost 5; bases outside the gene matches: 12. This CDR3 comprises 15 residues. Germline V gives CDR1 SQVTM, CDR2 ANQGSEA.

The chain couples TRBV5-1 to TRBJ2-1; tentatively, D is TRBD2 (6 bases). Between the trimmed V and J ends, which lost 1 base and 3 bases, there was a span of 14 bases. The length of the CDR3 is 16 residues. Per the germline V gene, CDR1 is SGHRS and CDR2 is YFSETQ. The DNA for the CDR3 is TGCGCCAGCAGCTTGACTACGGGACTGAACTACAATGAGCAGTTCTTC. This codes for CASSLTTGLNYNEQFF.

In its sample, this clone was seen a few times. The rearrangement links TRBV27 to TRBJ2-1, with TRBD2 matching over 14 bases. The CDR3 sequence is 18 residues long. After removal of 4 bases from V and 0 bases from J, the junction contained 5 bases not matched to a gene. Germline V gene lookup returns CDR1 MNHEY and CDR2 SMNVEV (reference sequence). The CDR3 nucleotides read TGTGCCAGCAGTTGGACTAGCGGGAGGCTTATCTCCTACAATGAGCAGTTCTTC. Protein product: CASSWTSGRLISYNEQFF.

The rearrangement joins TRBV28 to TRBJ1-1; TRBD1 aligns across 7 bases. Germline V CDR1 and CDR2: MDHEN, SYDVKM. J lost 3 bases, V lost 6 bases, and 7 bases had no gene match. This CDR3 is 14 amino acids long. The CDR3 nucleotides are TGTGCCAGCAGCTCACCCGACAGGGACACTGAAGCTTTCTTT. This translates into CASSSPDRDTEAFF.

The rearrangement joins TRBV6-6 to TRBJ2-2; TRBD1 aligns across 9 bases. Germline assignment: CDR1 MNHNY and CDR2 SVGAGI (reference sequence). The CDR3 contains 15 residues. The V segment lost 4 bases and the J segment 7 bases; nucleotides outside the gene matches: 7. This CDR3 reads CASSWSGTGNGELFF. CDR3 in DNA: TGTGCCAGCAGTTGGTCCGGGACAGGGAACGGGGAGCTGTTTTTT.

This clone was detected once. The chain has TRBV9 and TRBJ2-2; D may be TRBD2 (7 bases). The CDR3 is 18 amino acids. Per the germline V gene, CDR1 is SGDLS and CDR2 is YYNGEE. V was shortened by 0 bases and J by 2 bases, with 17 bases between the two germline ends. CDR3: CASSVVLLAGANTGELFF. CDR3 in DNA: TGTGCCAGCAGCGTAGTCCTCTTGGCGGGGGCCAACACCGGGGAGCTGTTTTTT.

This clone appeared a few times. V usage is TRBV9 and J usage is TRBJ2-2, with 12 bases aligning to TRBD2. The junction had 6 bases not matched to a gene; V was cut back by 3 bases and J by 9 bases. CDR3 length: 15 amino acids. Germline loops: CDR1 SGDLS, CDR2 YYNGEE. In DNA, the CDR3 is TGTGCCAGCAGCGGGGCTAGCGGGGGGGACAGGGAGCTGTTTTTT. This encodes CASSGASGGDRELFF.

This clone showed up just a few times. The chain combines TRBV19 with TRBJ1-1; TRBD1 matches at 9 bases. The CDR3 spans 14 residues. Germline V CDR1 and CDR2: LNHDA, SQIVND (reference sequence). Losses at the gene ends were 5 bases for V and 6 bases for J; bases not matched to a gene: 7. CDR3 amino acids: CASSLQGAVAEAFF. In DNA, the CDR3 is TGTGCCAGTAGTCTACAGGGGGCGGTAGCTGAAGCTTTCTTT.

This clone was found a few times. The chain is built from TRBV5-1 and TRBJ2-5; 7 bases agree with TRBD1. Germline V gene lookup returns CDR1 SGHRS and CDR2 YFSETQ. The CDR3 consists of 17 residues. V lost 0 bases to trimming and J lost 5 bases; unmatched junction nucleotides: 13. The CDR3 here is CASSLGVVQGDGETQYF. CDR3 nucleotides: TGCGCCAGCAGCTTGGGAGTCGTTCAGGGGGATGGCGAGACCCAGTACTTC. The full variable domain, in which reference TRBV5-1 and TRBJ2-5 provide the parts outside the CDR3, is KAGVTQTPRYLIKTRGQQVTLSCSPISGHRSVSWYQQTPGQGLQFLFEYFSETQRNKGNFPGRFSGRQFSNSRSEMNVSTLELGDSALYLCASSLGVVQGDGETQYFGPGTRLLVL.

The V gene is TRBV7-9, the J gene TRBJ2-1, with 12 bases matching TRBD2. The germline V gene encodes CDR1 SEHNR and CDR2 FQNEAQ (reference sequence). V shed 1 base and J 0 bases; nucleotides not matched to a gene: 7. The CDR3 spans 19 residues. The CDR3 sequence is CASSLVRLAGGSSYNEQFF. CDR3 in DNA: TGTGCCAGCAGCTTAGTTCGCCTAGCGGGAGGGAGCTCCTACAATGAGCAGTTCTTC.

The gene calls are TRBV30 and TRBJ2-5, with D maybe TRBD2 (6 bases). The CDR3 loop spans 14 amino acids. CDR1 and CDR2 from the germline V gene are GTSNPN and SVGIG (reference sequence). V was trimmed by 2 bases and J by 4 bases, leaving 14 bases between them. CDR3 in DNA: TGTGCCTGGAGTCCCCAGGGAGGTGCAGAGACCCAGTACTTC. Translating gives CAWSPQGGAETQYF. The full variable domain, rest sourced from reference TRBV30 and TRBJ2-5, is SQTIHQWPATLVQPVGSPLSLECTVEGTSNPNLYWYRQAAGRGLQLLFYSVGIGQISSEVPQNLSASRPQDRQFILSSKKLLLSDSGFYLCAWSPQGGAETQYFGPGTRLLVL.

The chain links TRBV29-1 to TRBJ2-7; D might be TRBD1 (7 bases). CDR1 SQVTM and CDR2 ANQGSEA come from the germline V gene. CDR3 size: 15 residues. Trimming left V 5 bases short and J 3 bases short, with 20 bases between. The CDR3, as DNA: TGCAGCGTTCGATACCGGGCCCAGGGGGGCTACGAGCAGTACTTC. Its translation: CSVRYRAQGGYEQYF.

This clone has a handful of counts. This sequence joins TRBV28 and TRBJ2-5, with TRBD2 matching 10 bases. This CDR3 contains 16 residues. The V gene end was trimmed by 8 bases and the J gene end by 5 bases; junction bases not matched to a gene: 14. In germline, CDR1 is MDHEN, CDR2 SYDVKM. The CDR3 nucleotides read TGTGCCAGCTCCGCCCCGGCTAGCGGGAGTGGGGAGACCCAGTACTTC. It is translated as CASSAPASGSGETQYF. The full variable domain, its missing parts supplied by reference TRBV28 and TRBJ2-5, is DVKVTQSSRYLVKRTGEKVFLECVQDMDHENMFWYRQDPGLGLRLIYFSYDVKMKEKGDIPEGYSVSREKKERFSLILESASTNQTSMYLCASSAPASGSGETQYFGPGTRLLVL.

This clone has just a few counts. The chain combines TRBV5-1 with TRBJ2-7; D might be TRBD1 (6 bases). Germline values: CDR1 SGHRS, CDR2 YFSETQ. V lost 4 bases and J lost 4, with 18 bases in between. There are 15 residues in the CDR3. The CDR3 region has the DNA TGCGCCAGCAGCCAGATCTCAGGGGCTCTGTACGAGCAGTACTTC. Protein sequence: CASSQISGALYEQYF. Variable domain in full (rest from reference TRBV5-1 and TRBJ2-7): KAGVTQTPRYLIKTRGQQVTLSCSPISGHRSVSWYQQTPGQGLQFLFEYFSETQRNKGNFPGRFSGRQFSNSRSEMNVSTLELGDSALYLCASSQISGALYEQYFGPGTRLTVT.

The genes are TRBV7-2 and TRBJ2-1; 15 bases match TRBD2. V was clipped by 4 bases and J by 7 bases; unmatched bases: 2. This CDR3 comprises 15 residues. CDR1 is SGHTA and CDR2 is FQGNSA in the germline V gene. CDR3 residues: CASSWTSGGANEQFF. CDR3 nucleotides: TGTGCCAGCAGCTGGACTAGCGGGGGGGCAAATGAGCAGTTCTTC.

The rearrangement joins TRBV30 to TRBJ2-5, with 7 bases matching TRBD2. The CDR3 runs 15 residues. Germline-derived CDR1 and CDR2 are GTSNPN and SVGIG (reference sequence). V shed 1 base and J 0 bases; nucleotides not matched to a gene: 5. DNA for the CDR3: TGTGCCTGGAGTGGGGGAGGGTCGTACCAAGAGACCCAGTACTTC. This translates into CAWSGGGSYQETQYF.